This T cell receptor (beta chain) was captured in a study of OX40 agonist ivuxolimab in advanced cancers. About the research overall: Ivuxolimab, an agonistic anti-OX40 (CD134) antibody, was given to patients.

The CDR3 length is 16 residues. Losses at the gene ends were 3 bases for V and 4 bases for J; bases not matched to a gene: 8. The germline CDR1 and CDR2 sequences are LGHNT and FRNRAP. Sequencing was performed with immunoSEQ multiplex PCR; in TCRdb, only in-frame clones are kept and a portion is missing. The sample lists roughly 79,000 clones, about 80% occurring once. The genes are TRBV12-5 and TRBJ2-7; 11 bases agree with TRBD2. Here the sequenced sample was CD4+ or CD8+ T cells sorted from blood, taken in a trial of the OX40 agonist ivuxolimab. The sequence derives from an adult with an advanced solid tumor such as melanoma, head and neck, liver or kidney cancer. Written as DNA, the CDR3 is TGTGCTAGTGGTTTCACCCTAGCGGGAGGCATGTACGAGCAGTACTTC. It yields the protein CASGFTLAGGMYEQYF.